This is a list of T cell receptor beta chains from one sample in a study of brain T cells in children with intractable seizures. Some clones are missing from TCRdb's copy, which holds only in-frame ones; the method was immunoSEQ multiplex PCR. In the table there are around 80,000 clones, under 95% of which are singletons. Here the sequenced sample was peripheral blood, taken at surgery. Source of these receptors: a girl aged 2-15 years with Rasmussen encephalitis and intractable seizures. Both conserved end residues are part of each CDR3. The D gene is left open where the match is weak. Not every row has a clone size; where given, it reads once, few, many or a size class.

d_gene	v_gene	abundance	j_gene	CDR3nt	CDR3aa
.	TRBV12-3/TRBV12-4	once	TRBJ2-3	TGTGCCAGCAGTTTTTTCACAGATACGCAGTATTTT	CASSFFTDTQYF
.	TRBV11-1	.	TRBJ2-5	TGTGCCAGCAACCAGGGGGGTGAGACCCAGTACTTC	CASNQGGETQYF
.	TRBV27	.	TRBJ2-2	TGTGCCAGCAGTTTCGGCCGAACGAACACCGGGGAGCTGTTTTTT	CASSFGRTNTGELFF
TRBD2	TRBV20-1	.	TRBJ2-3	TGCAGTGCTAGTGGCGCGGGAGTCGCAGATACGCAGTATTTT	CSASGAGVADTQYF
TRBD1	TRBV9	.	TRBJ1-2	TGTGCCAGCAGCGCTGGGACAGCTAACTATGGCTACACCTTC	CASSAGTANYGYTF
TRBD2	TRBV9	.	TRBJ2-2	TGTGCCAGCAGCGTAGAGTTCGGGGGGTCCGGGGAGCTGTTTTTT	CASSVEFGGSGELFF
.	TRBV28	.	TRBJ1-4	TGTGCCAGCAGCCGGGGGGGGCGAGAACTGTTTTTT	CASSRGGRELFF
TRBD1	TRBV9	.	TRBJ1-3	TGTGCCAGCAGCGACAACAGGGGAGGAAACACCATATATTTT	CASSDNRGGNTIYF
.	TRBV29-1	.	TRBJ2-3	TGCAGCGTTCAGGGAGTGCTCACAGATACGCAGTATTTT	CSVQGVLTDTQYF
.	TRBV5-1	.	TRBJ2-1	TGCGCCAGCAGCGCCGGGGTGAGCTCCTACAATGAGCAGTTCTTC	CASSAGVSSYNEQFF
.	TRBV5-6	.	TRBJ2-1	TGTGCCAGCAGCTTGGGGCCCTCTGGTGAGCAGTTCTTC	CASSLGPSGEQFF
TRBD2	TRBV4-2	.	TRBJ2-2	TGTGCCAGCAGCCTAAGGACTAGCGGGAGCACCGGGGAGCTGTTTTTT	CASSLRTSGSTGELFF
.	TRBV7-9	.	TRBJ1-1	TGTGCCAGCAGCTTAGAGGAGAACACTGAAGCTTTCTTT	CASSLEENTEAFF
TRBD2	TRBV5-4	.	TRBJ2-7	TGTGCCAGCAGCCGACAGGGACTAGCGGGAGTCGAGCAGTACTTC	CASSRQGLAGVEQYF
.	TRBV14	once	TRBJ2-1	TGTGCCAGCAGCCAAGATATCGGACACAATGAGCAGTTCTTC	CASSQDIGHNEQFF
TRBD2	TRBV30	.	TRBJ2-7	TGTGCCTGGAGTGTGACTAGCGGGCCCTACGAGCAGTACTTC	CAWSVTSGPYEQYF
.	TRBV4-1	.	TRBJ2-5	TGCGCCAGCAGCCCGACGTACCAAGAGACCCAGTACTTC	CASSPTYQETQYF
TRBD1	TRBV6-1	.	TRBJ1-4	TGTGCCAGCAGTGATGGGGACAGGGGCATAACTAATGAAAAACTGTTTTTT	CASSDGDRGITNEKLFF
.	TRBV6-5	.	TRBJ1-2	TGTGCCAGCAGTTCCCCACCCAGCTATGGCTACACCTTC	CASSSPPSYGYTF
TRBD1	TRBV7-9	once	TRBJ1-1	TGTGCCAGCAGCTCCACAGGGGGCAACACTGAAGCTTTCTTT	CASSSTGGNTEAFF
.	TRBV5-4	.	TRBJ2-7	TGTGCCAGCAGCTTGGAGGGACTGGCCGGCGAGCAGTACTTC	CASSLEGLAGEQYF
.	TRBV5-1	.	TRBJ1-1	TGCGCCAGCAGCTTCAACGCAGGGCTGGACACTGAAGCTTTCTTT	CASSFNAGLDTEAFF
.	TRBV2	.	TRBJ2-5	TGTGCCAGCACCCTCGGGTGGGCAGAGACCCAGTACTTC	CASTLGWAETQYF
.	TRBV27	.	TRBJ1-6	TGTGCCAGCAGTCCATACAGGAGCTCCTATAATTCACCCCTCCACTTT	CASSPYRSSYNSPLHF
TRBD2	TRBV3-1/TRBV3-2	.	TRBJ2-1	TGTGCCAGCAGCCAAGTTCTAGCGGACCTCTACAATGAGCAGTTCTTC	CASSQVLADLYNEQFF
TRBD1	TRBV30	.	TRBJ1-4	TGTGCCTGGGACAGGGGGACTGAAAAACTGTTTTTT	CAWDRGTEKLFF
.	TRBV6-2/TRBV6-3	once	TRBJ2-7	TGTGCCAGCAGTTACTCCCTGCGGAGCTCCTACGAGCAGTACTTC	CASSYSLRSSYEQYF
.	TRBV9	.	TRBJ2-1	TGTGCCAGCAGCCCTGATCGGGCGGGACCGTTGTACAATGAGCAGTTCTTC	CASSPDRAGPLYNEQFF
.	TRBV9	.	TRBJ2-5	TGTGCCAGCAGCGTAGGTCTAGCTCGGGCGGAGACCCAGTACTTC	CASSVGLARAETQYF
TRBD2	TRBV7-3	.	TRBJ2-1	TGTGCCAGCAGCTTGGCTAGCGGCGATGAGCAGTTCTTC	CASSLASGDEQFF
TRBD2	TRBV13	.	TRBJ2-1	TGTGCCAGCAGCTTAGGTAGCGGGGGGGTTAATGAGCAGTTCTTC	CASSLGSGGVNEQFF
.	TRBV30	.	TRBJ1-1	TGTGCCTGGGAGACCTTCAGGGGCACTGAAGCTTTCTTT	CAWETFRGTEAFF
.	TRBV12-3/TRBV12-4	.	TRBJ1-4	TGTGCCAGCAGTTTGAATGAAGAAAAACTGTTTTTT	CASSLNEEKLFF
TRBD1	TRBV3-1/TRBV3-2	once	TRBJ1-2	TGTGCCAGCAGCCTGGACAGGTTTCGGGTCGACTTC	CASSLDRFRVDF
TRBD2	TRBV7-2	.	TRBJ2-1	TGTGCCAGCAGCCTAGCGGGGGCCTCCATCGATGAGCAGTTCTTC	CASSLAGASIDEQFF
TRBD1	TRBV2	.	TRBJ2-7	TGTGCCAGCAGTGCAGGGGGCGGCTACGAGCAGTACTTC	CASSAGGGYEQYF
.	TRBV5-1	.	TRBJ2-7	TGCGCCAGGTTCCCACAGGGCTACGAGCAGTACTTC	CARFPQGYEQYF
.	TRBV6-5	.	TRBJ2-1	TGTGCCTGTCGACAGAGCTCCTACAATGAGCAGTTCTTC	CACRQSSYNEQFF
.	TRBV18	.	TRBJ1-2	TGTGCCAGCTCACCACCCCCCAGCTATGGCTACACCTTC	CASSPPPSYGYTF
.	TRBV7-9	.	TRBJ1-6	TGTGCCAGCAGCTTAGCCTCTGGGGGTGGGGTGAATAATTCACCCCTCCACTTT	CASSLASGGGVNNSPLHF
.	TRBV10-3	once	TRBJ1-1	TGTGCCATCAGATCGGGCCAGACTGAAGCTTTCTTT	CAIRSGQTEAFF
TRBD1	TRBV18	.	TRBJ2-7	TGTGCCAGCTCACCACTGTGGACAGGGGACCACGAGCAGTACTTC	CASSPLWTGDHEQYF
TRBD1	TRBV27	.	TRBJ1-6	TGTGCCAGCAGTTTAAGACTCGCCCAGACAGGGGAAGTTTATCATAATTCACCCCTCCACTTT	CASSLRLAQTGEVYHNSPLHF
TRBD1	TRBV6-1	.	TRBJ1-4	TGTGCCAGCAGTGATGGGACAGGGTCCGAAAAACTGTTTTTT	CASSDGTGSEKLFF
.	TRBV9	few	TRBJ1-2	TGTGCCAGCAGCGTAGGCCGGGGATCCCCCCCCTATGGCTACACCTTC	CASSVGRGSPPYGYTF